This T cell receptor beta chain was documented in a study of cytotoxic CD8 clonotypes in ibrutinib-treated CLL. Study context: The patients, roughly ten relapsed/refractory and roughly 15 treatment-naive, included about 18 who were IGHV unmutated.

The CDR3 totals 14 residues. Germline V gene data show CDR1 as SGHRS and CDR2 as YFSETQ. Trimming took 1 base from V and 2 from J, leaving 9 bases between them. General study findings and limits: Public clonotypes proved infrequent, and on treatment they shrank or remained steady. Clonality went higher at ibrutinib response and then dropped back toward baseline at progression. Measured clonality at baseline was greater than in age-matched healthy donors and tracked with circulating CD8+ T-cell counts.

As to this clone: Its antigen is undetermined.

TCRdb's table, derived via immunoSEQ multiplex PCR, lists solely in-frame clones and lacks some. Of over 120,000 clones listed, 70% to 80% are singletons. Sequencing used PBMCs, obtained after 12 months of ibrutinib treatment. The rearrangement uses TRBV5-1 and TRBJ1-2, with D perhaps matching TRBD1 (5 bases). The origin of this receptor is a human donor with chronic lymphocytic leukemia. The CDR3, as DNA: TGCGCCAGCAGCTTGCGGGACGGGAACTATGGCTACACCTTC. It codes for CASSLRDGNYGYTF.